The present entry profiles one T cell receptor (beta chain) with its context. Its antigen is currently not known. Base quality data are lacking; no much larger clone is found one base away. TCR CDR3 regions were amplified from genomic DNA by multiplex PCR using the deep immunoSEQ assay. Extracted genomic DNA from each cell subset was distributed evenly across all wells of several immunoSEQ 96-well plates, and each plate was treated as a replicate. Each replicate PCR for sorted subsets received about 220 ng genomic DNA, equal to 28,000 or so T cell genomes. The purified libraries were quantified using a Qubit 3.0 fluorometer, sized with a Bioanalyzer 2100, and then quantified again using the KAPA Library Quantification kit. Every immunoSEQ 96-well plate was sequenced on a separate single-read 150-cycle Illumina NextSeq 550 flow cell. In the source study's methods: Because the immunoSEQ output held only junctional sequences and lacked quality scores, the filtering could not match the filtering applied to full-length reads. To assign V/J genes and CDR3, sequences were annotated using PyIR, a Python wrapper for IgBLAST v1.9, with IMGT germline references. Reads were removed for weak V/J assignments (E-value above 1e-6), missing CDR3, stop codons, out-of-frame junctions, or ambiguous translated residues. A V3J clonotype was defined by an identical inferred V gene, J gene, and CDR3 amino acid sequence. To compute the percentage overlap between repertoires, the number of shared unique clonotypes was divided by the size of the smaller repertoire. Repertoire richness was assessed with RTK rarefaction, the Chao1 estimator, and Recon v2.1 estimates of unobserved clonotypes. For all TCRbeta clonotypes obtained by the gDNA method from a handful of donors, generation probabilities were computed with OLGA. TCRdb limited this immuneACCESS table to in-frame rearrangements with V and J called. A share of clones is missing; checked studies link under half to unresolved V genes, and the rest is unexplained. That table gives V, J and clone size, and the DNA gave D and trimming. For this sample the table gives roughly 2 million clones, of which over 85% were detected only once. Of the sample, around 1.1% falls within the top ten clones.

The data belong to a study of shared clonotypes between healthy human individuals (dated by TCRdb to 2019 to 2021). In terms of the full investigation: Three men and two women, aged 18 to 49 years, made up the cohort. For each donor, three plates each were used for CD4 naive and CD4 memory, two plates were used for CD8 naive, and one plate was used for CD8 memory. To estimate repertoire size and how much clonotypes are shared between individuals, the study performed deep sequencing of blood TCR repertoires from roughly five healthy adults. To increase sequencing depth and limit assay-specific biases, TCR repertoire library preparation and sequencing were carried out by different laboratories using diverse techniques. Leukapheresis yielded between about 0.85 and 10 billion PBMCs per donor. Findings and caveats that apply to the study as a whole: Rarefaction of sorted-subset datasets indicated incomplete sequencing despite the large sequencing depth. Across a handful of donors, 4.5% to 6.5% of naive CD4, 3% to 3.5% of naive CD8, around 2.1% of memory CD4, and over 0.35% of memory CD8 clonotypes were shared. Only blood was sampled, and tissue TCR repertoires likely differ from those in blood. Because the study included only a small number of donors, the genetic and exposure-history diversity represented was limited. Clonotypes shared by all four sorted-subset donors showed higher generation probabilities than non-shared clonotypes. Estimated clonotype richness was generally larger for naive than for memory subsets. Based on pairwise subsampling, the degree of clonotype sharing among donors was expected to be affected by sequencing depth.

CDR1 and CDR2 are drawn from the germline V gene (reference sequence): PRHDT, FYEKMQ. The CDR3 spans 17 residues, from the cysteine through the phenylalanine. Only the CDR3 portion is preserved as DNA: 51 bases, with reading frame beginning at the first base. Cut back by 1 base and 7 bases, the V and J ends lie 23 bases apart. For the CD8 naive samples, CD45RO-negative cells were positively selected for CCR7, yielding a CD45RA+CCR7+ population from which TemRA cells were excluded. Healthy HIV-negative adults with no recently reported acute infections or vaccinations were included as donors. Every donor was a Caucasian adult residing in Nashville, Tennessee, USA. Blood was collected by leukapheresis, and PBMCs were isolated by Ficoll-Histopaque density gradient centrifugation and then cryopreserved in liquid nitrogen vapor phase. Analytical flow cytometry was used to check the purity and quantity of each magnetically sorted T cell population. From each sorted fraction, genomic DNA was isolated and quantified by UV absorbance on a Nanodrop 2000c.

This receptor was identified in a man between 18 and 35 years old in good health. Recombination connected TRBV13 to TRBJ2-7; TRBD2 might be the D gene, on 7 matching bases. Sequencing was done on a sample of naive CD8+ T cells sorted from blood. The intended sense of this specimen's cell subset or site label: CD45RA+CCR7+. The nucleotides are TGTGCCAGCAGCTTAGACCGAGGGGGGGGAACCCTCGGAGAGCAGTACTTC. Its protein reads: CASSLDRGGGTLGEQYF.